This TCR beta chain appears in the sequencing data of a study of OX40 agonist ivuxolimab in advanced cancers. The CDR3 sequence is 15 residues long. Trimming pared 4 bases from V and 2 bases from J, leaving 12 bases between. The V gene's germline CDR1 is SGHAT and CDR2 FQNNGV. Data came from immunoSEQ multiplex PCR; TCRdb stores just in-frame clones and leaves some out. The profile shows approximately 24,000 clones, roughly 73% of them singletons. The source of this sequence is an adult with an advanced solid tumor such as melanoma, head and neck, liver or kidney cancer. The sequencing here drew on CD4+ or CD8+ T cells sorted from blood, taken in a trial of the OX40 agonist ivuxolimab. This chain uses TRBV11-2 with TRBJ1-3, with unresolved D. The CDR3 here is CASSSTPDAGNTIYF. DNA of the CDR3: TGTGCCAGCAGCTCGACCCCGGACGCTGGAAACACCATATATTTT.